The T cell receptor (beta chain) described here comes from a study of blood T cell repertoires in COVID-19. As for the study in general: From T cells, B-cell-depleted T cells, or PBMCs came the material, which was cDNA or gDNA.

Assay: immunoSEQ multiplex PCR; the TCRdb copy retains only in-frame clones and omits some. The sample includes about 42,000 clones, about 88% of them seen just once. This CDR3 has 14 amino acids. Germline-derived CDR1 and CDR2 are SNHLY and FYNNEI. Trimming cost V 6 bases and J 7 bases; bases outside gene matches: 10. This TCR was recovered from a human donor in a cohort sampled during active COVID-19. V and J are TRBV2 and TRBJ1-2; 8 bases agree with TRBD1. Sequenced material: peripheral blood. CDR3 coding DNA: TGTGCCAGCAGAGCCGGGACAGGAGGCTCTGGCTACACCTTC. Amino acid sequence: CASRAGTGGSGYTF.